The 6 T cell receptor beta chains below all came from one sample that was sequenced in a study of follicular helper T cells after annual influenza vaccination. The method was immunoSEQ multiplex PCR; TCRdb's version includes in-frame clones alone and lacks a portion of them. The sample records around 7,300 clones, roughly four fifths being singletons. Sample time point: 2015-2016 season, 7 days after influenza vaccination. The material was CXCR5- memory CD4+ T cells sorted from blood, obtained 7 days after influenza vaccination. These receptors came from an adult who received the influenza vaccine.

This clone is a singleton in its sample. The genes are TRBV28 and TRBJ1-5, with D possibly matching TRBD1 (5 bases). Between the trimmed V and J ends, which lost 4 bases and 5 bases, there was a span of 21 bases. Germline V gives CDR1 MDHEN, CDR2 SYDVKM. The CDR3 totals 17 residues. CDR3 sequence (DNA): TGTGCCAGCAGTTACATACGGGGGGGGTCAGGCTATCAGCCCCAGCATTTT. Its protein is CASSYIRGGSGYQPQHF.

This clone was detected once. This rearrangement joins TRBV11-1 to TRBJ2-1; 13 nucleotides line up with TRBD2. Germline CDR1 SGHAT, CDR2 FQDESV (reference sequence). CDR3 size: 18 residues. The J segment lost 0 bases and the V segment lost 3 bases, leaving 5 bases of the junction unmatched. The CDR3 bases are TGTGCCAGCAGCTTGAAACTAGCGGGGGGGAGCTCCTACAATGAGCAGTTCTTC. It yields the protein CASSLKLAGGSSYNEQFF.

The chain combines TRBV7-6 with TRBJ1-1; D gene unclear. From germline, CDR1 is SGHVS and CDR2 FNYEAQ. Trimming removed 1 base from V and 7 bases from J, with 10 bases in between. The CDR3 has 13 residues. The CDR3 is CASSLVSPYEAFF. As DNA, the CDR3 is TGTGCCAGCAGCTTAGTAAGCCCGTATGAAGCTTTCTTT.

The CDR3 here is CAISESGTRTSAFF. The CDR3 DNA follows: TGTGCCATCAGTGAGTCGGGCACCAGGACAAGCGCTTTCTTT. The rearrangement uses TRBV10-3 and TRBJ1-1; D might be TRBD1 (5 bases). The CDR3 runs 14 residues. Looked up from germline, CDR1 is ENHRY and CDR2 is SYGVKD. Trimming removed 0 bases at V and 11 bases at J, with 16 bases between.

This clone was seen just once. This sequence joins TRBV4-3 and TRBJ2-6; 8 bases are a match to TRBD2. The J segment lost 0 bases and the V segment lost 5 bases, leaving 9 bases of the junction unmatched. The V gene's germline CDR1 is LGHNA and CDR2 YSLEER. The length of the CDR3 is 18 residues. The CDR3 spells CASSNSPRGGSGANVLTF. The CDR3, as DNA: TGCGCCAGCAGCAACTCCCCACGGGGGGGCTCTGGGGCCAACGTCCTGACTTTC.

The chain couples TRBV7-2 to TRBJ2-3, with D possibly being TRBD2 (7 bases). Trimming stripped 5 bases from V and 4 bases from J, with 16 bases between. Germline loops: CDR1 SGHTA, CDR2 FQGNSA. The CDR3 is 15 residues long. The CDR3 sequence: CASSPRGAGPDTQYF. The CDR3 bases are TGTGCCAGCAGCCCCCGGGGGGCTGGCCCAGATACGCAGTATTTT. The variable domain in full, with the rest retrieved from reference TRBV7-2 and TRBJ2-3, is GAGVSQSPSNKVTEKGKDVELRCDPISGHTALYWYRQSLGQGLEFLIYFQGNSAPDKSGLPSDRFSAERTGGSVSTLTIQRTQQEDSAVYLCASSPRGAGPDTQYFGPGTRLTVL.